The 4 T cell receptor beta chains below were found in one sample sequenced in a study of blood T cells in healthy people across ages. A second about 6 to 11 cycle PCR used barcoded and J-beta primers. TCRdb passed the 5' RACE reads through MiXCR, listing each CDR3 protein once. The table has about 780,000 distinct CDR3 sequences, roughly 25% seen once; the top ten hold around 2.9%. The sample also formed part of further work on T cells of mothers and their children.

Sample: blood. The receptors derive from a boy between 10 and 17 years old in good health.

The V and J genes are TRBV5-1 and TRBJ1-5; weak D call: TRBD1 (5 bases). The CDR3 spans 19 residues. Trimming took off 0 bases at V and 0 bases at J, with 19 bases between the two ends. Germline V gene sequence: CDR1 SGHRS, CDR2 YFSETQ. CDR3 DNA sequence: TGCGCCAGCAGCTTGGTTACGGGGGAGGCCCCTTATAGCAATCAGCCCCAGCATTTT. It specifies CASSLVTGEAPYSNQPQHF.

As for this clonotype: An end of the junction differs from the germline gene, which may be a read error. This chain connects TRBV12-3 or TRBV12-4 to TRBJ2-5, with D possibly matching TRBD1 (6 bases). This CDR3 comprises 14 residues. The CDR3 loop reads CASSPDRKGETRYF. The CDR3, as DNA: TGTGCCAGCAGCCCGGACCGGAAGGGGGAGACCCGGTACTTC.

This clonotype occurred a few times. At one end the junction does not follow the germline gene, possibly because of a read error. The rearrangement uses TRBV20-1 and TRBJ2-1; D is unclear. The CDR3 spans 14 residues. The germline gives CDR1 DFQATT, CDR2 SNEGSKA (reference sequence). The CDR3 spells CSARLGYAYNEQLF. The DNA for the CDR3 is TGCAGTGCTAGACTAGGGTACGCCTACAATGAGCAGCTCTTC.

This clonotype showed up just a few times. This rearrangement joins TRBV20-1 to TRBJ2-5; D gene unclear. This CDR3 spans 12 amino acids. The V gene's germline CDR1 is DFQATT and CDR2 SNEGSKA (reference sequence). Deletions cut 0 bases from V and 0 bases from J, with 2 bases between. The CDR3 region is CSARDNQETQYF. CDR3 sequence (DNA): TGCAGTGCTAGAGATAACCAAGAGACCCAGTACTTC.